The entry that follows covers one T cell receptor (beta chain) sequence. Its antigen is unidentified. The CDR3 runs to 13 residues. This record belongs to a study of T cell responses to AZD1222 COVID-19 vaccine. About the research overall: Second doses that came at about 4 or about 12 weeks were put together. Study-wide points: The donors showed a predominance of white British ancestry and of females, with possible underestimation of clonal diversity.

Method: immunoSEQ multiplex PCR; TCRdb's copy keeps in-frame clones and lacks some. The sample carries 80,000 or so clones, around 89% recorded once. This TCR derives from an adult in good health. The starting material was peripheral blood, obtained on day 0 of AZD1222 vaccination. This chain links TRBV12-1 with TRBJ2-5; the table's D call of TRBD2 was not tested on the DNA. TRBV12-1 is marked as a pseudogene. For the CDR3, the DNA is TGTGCCAGCAGCTTCCCCTTAAAAGAGACCCAGTACTTC. It encodes CASSFPLKETQYF.